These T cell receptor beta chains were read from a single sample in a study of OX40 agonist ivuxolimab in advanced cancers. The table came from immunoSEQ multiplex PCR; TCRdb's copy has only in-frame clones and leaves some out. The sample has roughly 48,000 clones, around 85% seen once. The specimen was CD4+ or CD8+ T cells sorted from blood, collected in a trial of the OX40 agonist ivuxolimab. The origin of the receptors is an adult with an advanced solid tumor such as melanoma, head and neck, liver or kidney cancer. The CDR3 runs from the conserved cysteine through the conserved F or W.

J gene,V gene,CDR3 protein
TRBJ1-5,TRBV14,CASSQDLWRAGFQPQHF
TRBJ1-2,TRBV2,CASSPDYGYTF
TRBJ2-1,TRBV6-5,CASSYSIRLGREQFF
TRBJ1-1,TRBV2,CASSLDSAEAFF
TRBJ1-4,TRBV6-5,CASSHRGTNEKLFF
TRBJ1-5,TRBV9,CASSASNSNQPQHF
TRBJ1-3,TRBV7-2,CASSARGPPSSGNTIYF
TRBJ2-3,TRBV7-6,CASSLAPTDTQYF
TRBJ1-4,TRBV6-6,CASSYSSRANEKLFF
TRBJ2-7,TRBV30,CAWSKLSARIYEQYF
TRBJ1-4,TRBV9,CASSPLGWVNEKLFF
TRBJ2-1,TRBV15,CATSRDSPGGYNEQFF
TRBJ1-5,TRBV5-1,CASSPGSSSNQPQHF
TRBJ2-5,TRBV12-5,CASGLTSGGGYETQYF
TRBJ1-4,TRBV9,CASSVAAGDVNEKLFF
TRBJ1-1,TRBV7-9,CASSVQTGGTEAFF
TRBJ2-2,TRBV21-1,CASGGGQGITGELFF
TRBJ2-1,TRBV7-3,CASSPQGRGAVEQFF
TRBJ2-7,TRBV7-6,CASSLEGAGGRREQYF
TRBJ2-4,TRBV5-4,CASSQRTISGAKNIQYF
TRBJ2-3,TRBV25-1,CASTTSSDTQYF
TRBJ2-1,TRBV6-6,CASSYPGLVIRNEQFF
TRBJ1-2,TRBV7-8,CASSPRRQGTYGYTF
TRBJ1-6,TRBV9,CASSVGGPWGRIPLHF
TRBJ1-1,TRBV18,CASSPSTGAGTEAFF
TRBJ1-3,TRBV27,CASSRGGQAHSGNTIYF
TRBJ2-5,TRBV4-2,CASSQDDGTDWGQYF
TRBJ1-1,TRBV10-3,CAISEWAGGTEAFF
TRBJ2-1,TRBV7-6,CASQIRTGYNEQFF
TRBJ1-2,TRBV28,CASTVSGSAGYGYTF
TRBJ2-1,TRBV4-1,CASSQDRLAGGLYNEQFF
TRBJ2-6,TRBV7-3,CASSSFTAGGPGANVLTF
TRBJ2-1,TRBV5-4,CASSLVLGGPFNEQFF
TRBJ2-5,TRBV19,CASTPYGTSGNQETQYF
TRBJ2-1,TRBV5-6,CASSPGLGSLSSSYNEQFF
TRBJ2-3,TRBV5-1,CASSLTSGRAGDTQYF
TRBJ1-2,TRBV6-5,CASSYSPGTNYGYTF
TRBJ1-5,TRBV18,CASSPSNQAIRGPQHF
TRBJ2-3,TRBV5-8,CATRGTGPDTQYF
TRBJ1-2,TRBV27,CASSPVPGRHGYTF
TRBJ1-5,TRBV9,CASSATGTANQPQHF
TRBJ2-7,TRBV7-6,CASSFGGSSGEQYF
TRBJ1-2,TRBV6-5,CASRKTTEYGYTF
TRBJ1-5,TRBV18,CASSPQGNQPQHF
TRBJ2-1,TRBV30,CAWSVSTIYNEQFF
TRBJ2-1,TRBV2,CASSSTSGGNNEQFF
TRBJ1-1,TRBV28,CASSLLEGLTEAFF
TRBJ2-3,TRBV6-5,CASSLREGHLDTQYF
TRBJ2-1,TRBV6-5,CASSNDRGSYNEQFF
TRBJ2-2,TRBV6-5,CASSYRLSTGELFF
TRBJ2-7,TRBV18,CASSPLRGVNYEQYF
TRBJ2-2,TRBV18,CASATLAGSAGELFF